In this sample, the clone carrying this T cell receptor (beta chain) turned up once. Its target is unknown. This specimen comes from a study of shared clonotypes between healthy human individuals. Study summary: Contributing individuals were two females and a few males aged 18 to 49.

Whole-study findings and limits: Collection of samples was limited to blood; tissue repertoires likely differ.

Data came from immunoSEQ multiplex PCR; TCRdb stores just in-frame clones and leaves some out. The sample lists about 480,000 clones; nearly 80% were seen once. The CDR3 is 17 residues long. The germline V and J ends were trimmed by 2 bases and 7 bases, with 23 bases remaining between them. Per the germline V gene, CDR1 is SNHLY and CDR2 is FYNNEI. Unsorted samples used 85 million to 90 million PBMCs for genomic DNA. The origin of this receptor is a woman aged 40 to 49 in good health. Some clones in this sample may be carry-over from other donors' samples. Sequenced material: PBMCs. V usage is TRBV2 and J usage is TRBJ1-2; no definite D call. The CDR3 loop is CASSESSAQQLRSGYTF. The CDR3 nucleotides read TGTGCCAGCAGTGAATCTTCGGCACAGCAGCTTCGATCTGGCTACACCTTC.